Below, 19 T cell receptor beta chains from the same sample are listed, as sequenced in a study of cytomegalovirus exposure and HLA in healthy donors. Measured with immunoSEQ multiplex PCR; TCRdb has only the in-frame clones, and not every one. This sample yields 160,000 or so clones, of which around nine tenths are seen a single time; approximately 1.5% belongs to the top ten. The sample comprised PBMCs. Receptors originate from a young woman in good health and CMV-seronegative.

This chain connects TRBV10-3 to TRBJ2-3; TRBD2 matches 9 bases. The germline V gene has CDR1 ENHRY and CDR2 SYGVKD. J gave up 1 base and V 7 bases, and 18 bases lay outside the gene matches. CDR3 length: 19 amino acids. The CDR3 sequence is CAIKVSGGRRSRGTDTQYF. The CDR3 DNA reads TGTGCCATCAAGGTTAGCGGGGGACGCCGGTCTCGGGGCACAGATACGCAGTATTTT.

The rearrangement uses TRBV6-4 and TRBJ2-1; 11 bases agree with TRBD1. The CDR3 extends over 17 amino acids. Germline V CDR1 and CDR2: MRHNA, SNTAGT. J gave up 7 bases and V 2 bases, and 10 bases lay outside the gene matches. The CDR3: CASSDEIGTGGWNEQFF. The DNA for the CDR3 is TGTGCCAGCAGTGACGAAATTGGGACAGGGGGTTGGAATGAGCAGTTCTTC.

The V and J genes are TRBV10-3 and TRBJ2-1; 13 nucleotides line up with TRBD2. The CDR3 spans 16 residues. Germline CDR1 is ENHRY and CDR2 is SYGVKD. Trimming at V came to 5 bases and at J to 4 bases, leaving 5 bases not matched to a gene. The CDR3 coding sequence is TGTGCCATCAGTTCCGGGACTAGCGGGGTATACAATGAGCAGTTCTTC. This sequence encodes CAISSGTSGVYNEQFF.

The V and J genes are TRBV7-8 and TRBJ2-3; 9 positions agree with TRBD2. The CDR3 runs to 16 residues. J was trimmed by 4 bases and V by 1 base; bases with no gene match: 6. Germline V gene lookup returns CDR1 SGHVS and CDR2 FQNEAQ. The CDR3 bases are TGTGCCAGCAGCTTAGGTCTGCGGGGGGGCCCAGATACGCAGTATTTT. It yields the protein CASSLGLRGGPDTQYF.

The chain links TRBV2 to TRBJ2-3; 8 nucleotides match TRBD1. This CDR3 comprises 15 residues. The germline gives CDR1 SNHLY, CDR2 FYNNEI. Unmatched junction bases numbered 8, after V lost 3 bases and J lost 6 bases. CDR3 amino acids: CASSDRGRVGDTQYF. DNA for the CDR3: TGTGCCAGCAGTGACAGGGGGCGTGTTGGCGATACGCAGTATTTT.

A few counts support this clone. This chain connects TRBV10-1 to TRBJ1-4; D may be TRBD1 (6 bases). This CDR3 contains 13 residues. Germline V lookup: CDR1 WNHNN, CDR2 SYGVQD (reference sequence). V was shortened by 10 bases and J by 8 bases, with 17 bases between the two germline ends. CDR3 amino acids: CATRGDGAEKLFF. The CDR3 DNA sequence: TGCGCCACCAGGGGAGACGGAGCAGAAAAACTGTTTTTT.

The V gene is TRBV7-2, the J gene TRBJ2-2, with D unresolved. V dropped 4 bases and J dropped 1 base, with 4 bases sitting between them. CDR3 length: 13 residues. CDR1 is SGHTA, CDR2 FQGNSA, per germline. The CDR3 region has the DNA TGTGCCAGCAGCTCGGTGAACACCGGGGAGCTGTTTTTT. This gives the protein CASSSVNTGELFF.

In this sample, this clone turned up many times. The chain has TRBV9 and TRBJ1-2; D remains ambiguous. The length of the CDR3 is 13 residues. Germline V gene lookup returns CDR1 SGDLS and CDR2 YYNGEE. The V gene lost 0 bases and the J gene lost 3 bases, with 6 bases spanning the gap. CDR3 in DNA: TGTGCCAGCAGCGTAGCGAGTCACTATGGCTACACCTTC. Translation gives CASSVASHYGYTF.

The V gene is TRBV30, the J gene TRBJ1-2; possibly TRBD1 for D (5 bases). CDR1 GTSNPN and CDR2 SVGIG come from the germline V gene (reference sequence). The CDR3 runs 16 residues. The V and J ends lost 4 bases and 2 bases respectively, with 20 bases between them. The CDR3 DNA reads as TGTGCCTGGAATAGGTTTAGGGGCCGAGAAAACTATGGCTACACCTTC. Protein sequence: CAWNRFRGRENYGYTF.

CDR3 region: CASSEISGQGNQPQHF. CDR3 in DNA: TGTGCCAGCAGTGAAATTTCAGGACAGGGAAATCAGCCCCAGCATTTT. V is TRBV6-1 and J is TRBJ1-5, with TRBD1 identical over 8 bases. The CDR3 is 16 amino acids. J gave up 4 bases and V 2 bases, and 7 bases lay outside the gene matches. The V gene's germline CDR1 is MNHNS and CDR2 SASEGT.

The chain uses TRBV6-6 and TRBJ1-5, with 7 bases identical to TRBD1. Germline CDR1 is MNHNY and CDR2 is SVGAGI (reference sequence). The CDR3 has 12 amino acids. J was trimmed by 7 bases and V by 7 bases; bases with no gene match: 4. CDR3 amino acids: CASNQGDQPQHF. The DNA for the CDR3 is TGTGCCAGCAATCAGGGGGACCAGCCCCAGCATTTT.

V gene TRBV5-6 combines with J gene TRBJ2-7; TRBD1 matches 9 bases. Germline loops: CDR1 SGHDT, CDR2 YYEEEE. The CDR3 length is 16 residues. Unmatched junction bases numbered 9, after V lost 3 bases and J lost 2 bases. The chain's CDR3 is CASSSYLGDRAYEQYF. The CDR3 DNA sequence: TGTGCCAGCAGCTCCTACTTAGGGGACAGGGCCTACGAGCAGTACTTC.

The chain couples TRBV27 to TRBJ1-2; D remains unclear. There are 16 residues in the CDR3. Trimming removed 2 bases at V and 0 bases at J, with 13 bases between. Germline assignment: CDR1 MNHEY and CDR2 SMNVEV (reference sequence). The CDR3 here is CASSLVSGTANYGYTF. For the CDR3, the DNA is TGTGCCAGCAGTTTAGTTTCGGGAACAGCTAACTATGGCTACACCTTC.

The chain recombines TRBV19 with TRBJ1-2; D gene ambiguous. Deletions cut 6 bases from V and 1 base from J, with 18 bases between. Germline CDR1 reads LNHDA; CDR2 reads SQIVND (reference sequence). CDR3 length: 16 amino acids. The CDR3 region has the DNA TGTGCCAGTAGCATATGGAGTCCAGAGATTAACTATGGCTACACCTTC. Residues: CASSIWSPEINYGYTF.

The rearrangement links TRBV4-1 to TRBJ2-1; 9 bases line up with TRBD2. V gave up 3 bases and J gave up 6 bases; unmatched junction bases: 12. CDR1 is MGHRA and CDR2 is YSYEKL in the germline V gene. CDR3 length: 17 amino acids. The DNA of the CDR3 is TGCGCCAGCAGCCAGAGGCCGGGACTAGCACAACTCAATGAGCAGTTCTTC. It translates to CASSQRPGLAQLNEQFF.

V gene TRBV5-6 combines with J gene TRBJ1-3, with D perhaps matching TRBD1 (5 bases). Trimming removed 0 bases from V and 0 bases from J, with 16 bases in between. Germline lookup yields CDR1 SGHDT and CDR2 YYEEEE. The CDR3 is 18 amino acids. The CDR3 region is CASSLGRDLSSSGNTIYF. The CDR3 region has the DNA TGTGCCAGCAGCTTGGGAAGGGACTTATCCAGCTCTGGAAACACCATATATTTT.

The rearrangement links TRBV10-3 to TRBJ2-1, with 7 bases fitting TRBD2. This CDR3 has 12 amino acids. Germline CDR1 reads ENHRY; CDR2 reads SYGVKD. V was pared by 8 bases and J by 5 bases, with 3 bases of the junction left unmatched. CDR3 nucleotide sequence: TGTGCCATCTCCGGGGGGAACAATGAGCAGTTCTTC. This gives the protein CAISGGNNEQFF.

This rearrangement joins TRBV21-1 to TRBJ2-5; the table's D gene call, TRBD1, was not cross checked with the DNA. TRBV21-1 is a documented pseudogene. This CDR3 has 16 residues. CDR3 coding DNA: TGTGCCAGCAGGCGACAGGGGGCCACGGTCCAAGAGACCCAGTACTTC. This encodes CASRRQGATVQETQYF.

This chain uses TRBV7-6 with TRBJ2-1; tentatively, D is TRBD2 (6 bases). Germline CDR1 and CDR2: SGHVS and FNYEAQ. The CDR3 loop spans 18 amino acids. Trimming left V 3 bases short and J 0 bases short, with 18 bases between. CDR3 nucleotide sequence: TGTGCCAGCAGCTTGACCTTGTCGGGCGGGGCCTCCTACAATGAGCAGTTCTTC. It translates to CASSLTLSGGASYNEQFF.